This T cell receptor (beta chain) was identified during a study of cytomegalovirus exposure and HLA in healthy donors. Findings of the study overall: In a later analysis, V- and J-gene trimming of beta chains associated with a DCLRE1C missense variant, replicated independently.

V trimming: 0 bases; J trimming: 9 bases; junction bases outside the gene matches: 8. The CDR3 is 15 amino acids. Germline V gene sequence: CDR1 MNHNS, CDR2 SASEGT. Primers for the PCR totalled 60 Vbeta and 13 Jbeta. TCRdb's copy holds only in-frame clones and misses some; the assay was immunoSEQ multiplex PCR. The sample comprises approximately 150,000 clones, about three fifths of which are singletons, and around 1.8% rests with the top ten. To note about this clone: Its antigen is still unknown.

The genes are TRBV6-1 and TRBJ2-7; TRBD1 matches 10 bases. The sequenced sample was PBMCs. The receptor was isolated from a male donor in good health and CMV-seronegative. The DNA of the CDR3 is TGTGCCAGCAGTGAAGCGGGACAGGGGCGATTGGGGCAGTACTTC. Its translation: CASSEAGQGRLGQYF.